This T cell receptor beta chain comes out of a study of blood T cell repertoires in COVID-19. At the level of the study: Sources were T cells, B-cell-depleted T cells, or PBMCs; the material itself was cDNA or gDNA.

In the authors' methods: Counts of nucleated cells, estimated from reference gene primer amplification, were obtained. TCRdb's copy holds only in-frame clones and misses some; the assay was immunoSEQ multiplex PCR. V and J calls plus clone size are reproduced from that table; the DNA served to infer D and trimming. The sample comprises 75,000 to 80,000 clones, around 89% of which are singletons, and 9.1% rests with the top ten. From germline, CDR1 is SGHDN and CDR2 FVKESK. CDR3 size: 13 residues. Trimming pared 4 bases from V and 6 bases from J, leaving 9 bases between. Sequencing input: peripheral blood. The chain uses TRBV14 and TRBJ2-2, with no clear D. The receptor was derived from a human donor in a cohort sampled during active COVID-19. In DNA, the CDR3 is TGTGCCAGCAGCCCAAACTTTTCCGGGGAGCTGTTTTTT. Translated, it gives CASSPNFSGELFF.